The T cell receptor (beta chain) described here comes from a study of T cells in Graves' hyperthyroidism and ophthalmopathy. The CDR3 has 14 residues. V lost 8 bases and J lost 2; bases outside the gene matches: 8. Germline CDR1 is MNHNS and CDR2 is SASEGT. What was amplified from RNA transcripts were TCR beta CDR3 regions. During a first-round RT-PCR of the TCR CDR3, the HTBI primer set was used. One entry per CDR3 protein results from TCRdb running MiXCR on the multiplex PCR reads. Counted here are about 560,000 distinct CDR3 sequences, approximately 16% occurring once; the ten biggest clones make up under 20%. On this clonotype itself: Its antigen is unknown.

Regarding the study as a whole: Blood samples included most of the expanded thyroid clonotypes exceeding 0.001. The model anticipated ophthalmopathy a median approximately 6.5 months pre-onset.

The material sequenced was blood. This clonotype was sampled from a woman between 18 and 30 years old with Graves' hyperthyroidism. This sequence joins TRBV6-1 and TRBJ2-5; the match to TRBD2 covers 7 bases. CDR3 DNA sequence: TGTGCCAGCGAAGCGGGATACGGGCAAGAGACCCAGTACTTC. This translates into CASEAGYGQETQYF.